The TCR beta chain described here comes from a study of cytomegalovirus exposure and HLA in healthy donors. Whole-study context: Unique TCRs numbering roughly 85 million, obtained from HLA-typed donors, made up an early data release.

Findings of the study overall: Evidence from a later analysis indicated that most CMV-associated TCR beta chains looked HLA-restricted.

On this clone itself: Antigen: not known.

The study ran its PCR with 60 Vbeta and 13 Jbeta primers. Assay used: immunoSEQ multiplex PCR; TCRdb lists only in-frame clones, some missing. The sample lists about 160,000 clones; approximately 60% were seen once. Germline assignment: CDR1 LNHNV and CDR2 YYDKDF (reference sequence). V gave up 3 bases and J gave up 4 bases; unmatched junction bases: 6. There are 14 residues in the CDR3. The rearrangement uses TRBV15 and TRBJ2-7; TRBD1 matches 7 bases. The clonotype originates from a woman in her sixties in good health and CMV-seropositive. Sequenced sample: PBMCs. Here the CDR3 DNA reads TGTGCCACCAGCAGGCCGGACAGGAATTACGAGCAGTACTTC. This translates into CATSRPDRNYEQYF.